The 8 T cell receptor beta chains below were found in one sample sequenced in a study of shared clonotypes between healthy human individuals. The data were produced by immunoSEQ multiplex PCR, yet TCRdb's version contains in-frame clones alone and is incomplete. The sample lists roughly 2 million clones; 85% to 95% were seen once. Sequenced sample: naive CD4+ T cells sorted from blood. Regarding subset: CD45RA+ positively selected. These receptors originate from a man between 18 and 35 years old in good health.

This rearrangement joins TRBV30 to TRBJ2-3; D is perhaps TRBD1 or TRBD2 (5 bases each). Between the trimmed V and J ends, which lost 4 bases and 5 bases, there was a span of 7 bases. CDR3 length equals 11 residues. The germline gives CDR1 GTSNPN, CDR2 SVGIG (reference sequence). CDR3 loop: CAWMGEDTQYF. The DNA of the CDR3 is TGTGCCTGGATGGGGGAAGATACGCAGTATTTT.

This chain uses TRBV19 with TRBJ1-2, with D possibly matching TRBD1 (5 bases). Germline lookup yields CDR1 LNHDA and CDR2 SQIVND (reference sequence). V was trimmed by 5 bases and J by 2 bases, leaving 18 bases between them. CDR3 length: 16 residues. The chain's CDR3 is CASSSGATGRNYGYTF. In DNA, the CDR3 is TGTGCCAGTAGTTCTGGGGCCACCGGGAGGAACTATGGCTACACCTTC.

Concerning this clone: Distinct nucleotide sequences in the sample also encode this CDR3. The CDR3: CASSPSPGQGNEKLFF. The CDR3 bases are TGTGCCAGCAGTCCCAGCCCCGGTCAGGGTAATGAAAAACTGTTTTTT. This chain joins TRBV28 and TRBJ1-4, with D possibly being TRBD1 (5 bases). The CDR3 covers 16 residues. Germline CDR1 reads MDHEN; CDR2 reads SYDVKM. The V end lost 5 bases, the J end lost 4 bases, and 17 bases lay between the germline ends.

The rearrangement joins TRBV5-3 to TRBJ1-2; tentatively, D is TRBD1 (6 bases). TRBV5-3 is given ORF status, its function remaining uncertain. The CDR3 length is 15 residues. Trimming pared 4 bases from V and 1 base from J, leaving 14 bases between. This CDR3 reads CARSKTGAVNYGYTF. Written as DNA, the CDR3 is TGTGCCAGAAGCAAGACGGGGGCAGTTAACTATGGCTACACCTTC.

The gene calls are TRBV7-8 and TRBJ1-1; D is possibly TRBD1 (6 bases). This CDR3 comprises 15 residues. Trimming removed 2 bases from V and 5 bases from J, with 15 bases in between. CDR1 is SGHVS and CDR2 is FQNEAQ in the germline V gene. The CDR3 here is CASSLMQGPETEAFF. Written as DNA, the CDR3 is TGTGCCAGCAGCTTAATGCAGGGGCCGGAGACTGAAGCTTTCTTT.

The chain recombines TRBV2 with TRBJ2-2, with 9 bases matching TRBD1. Trimming cost V 1 base and J 4 bases; bases outside gene matches: 7. CDR1 SNHLY and CDR2 FYNNEI come from the germline V gene. The length of the CDR3 is 17 residues. The CDR3 reads CASSEDRTGVGTGELFF. The CDR3 DNA is TGTGCCAGCAGTGAAGATCGGACAGGGGTGGGCACCGGGGAGCTGTTTTTT. Complete variable domain (other parts from reference TRBV2 and TRBJ2-2): EPEVTQTPSHQVTQMGQEVILRCVPISNHLYFYWYRQILGQKVEFLVSFYNNEISEKSEIFDDQFSVERPDGSNFTLKIRSTKLEDSAMYFCASSEDRTGVGTGELFFGEGSRLTVL.

The chain couples TRBV28 to TRBJ2-1; 11 nucleotides align to TRBD2. With V trimmed by 8 bases and J by 8 bases, 11 bases remained unmatched. CDR1 is MDHEN, CDR2 SYDVKM, per germline. CDR3 length: 15 amino acids. The CDR3 is CASVASGGPVYEQFF. The CDR3 DNA sequence: TGTGCCAGCGTGGCTAGCGGGGGGCCTGTGTATGAGCAGTTCTTC.

The V and J genes are TRBV5-4 and TRBJ2-3, with D perhaps TRBD1 or TRBD2 (5 bases each). V was clipped by 1 base and J by 2 bases, with 14 bases between them. This CDR3 region has 16 residues. Germline V gene lookup returns CDR1 SGHNT and CDR2 YYREEE (reference sequence). This chain's CDR3 is CASSLPRDPDTDTQYF. Written as DNA, the CDR3 is TGTGCCAGCAGCTTGCCCCGGGACCCGGACACAGATACGCAGTATTTT. Based on the CDR3 plus reference TRBV5-4 and TRBJ2-3, the full variable domain is ETGVTQSPTHLIKTRGQQVTLRCSSQSGHNTVSWYQQALGQGPQFIFQYYREEENGRGNFPPRFSGLQFPNYSSELNVNALELDDSALYLCASSLPRDPDTDTQYFGPGTRLTVL.